The clone carrying this T cell receptor (beta chain) was recorded only once. These data are taken from a study of cytomegalovirus exposure and HLA in healthy donors. 60 Vbeta and 13 Jbeta primers were used in PCR. The repertoire was sequenced with immunoSEQ multiplex PCR; TCRdb's copy has only in-frame clones and lacks some. The sample lists around 97,000 clones, under 85% occurring once. The CDR3 is 18 amino acids. In germline, CDR1 is MDHEN, CDR2 SYDVKM. Trimming removed 4 bases from V and 3 bases from J; junction bases left unmatched: 15. The chain carries TRBV28 and TRBJ1-5; TRBD1 agrees at 7 bases. The sequenced sample was PBMCs. This sequence was found in a middle-aged man in good health and CMV-seropositive. The CDR3 is CASSYPGQPRTHNQPQHF. The CDR3 nucleotides are TGTGCCAGCAGTTACCCGGGACAGCCTAGGACCCACAATCAGCCCCAGCATTTT.